This T cell receptor (beta chain) stems from a study of CD8 T cells in ankylosing spondylitis. Overall study findings and caveats: Matched ankylosing spondylitis synovial fluid reportedly contained a significantly enriched population of disease-linked clones. As for the disease-linked clones, they showed a CD8+ phenotype and occurred at relatively low frequencies in peripheral blood.

TCRdb re-called the 5' RACE reads with MiXCR, one entry per CDR3 protein. The sample has about 130,000 distinct CDR3 sequences, roughly 6.6% seen once; the top ten hold 9.5% to 15%. In this sample, this clonotype turned up a few times. Its matching antigen is unknown. Germline V CDR1 and CDR2: DFQATT, SNEGSKA (reference sequence). The CDR3 spans 13 residues. V lost 6 bases and J lost 8, with 19 bases in between. Sequencing was done on a sample of blood, either unsorted or a sorted T cell fraction (not recorded which). This sequence originates from a male donor with ankylosing spondylitis or in good health (not recorded which). This chain joins TRBV20-1 and TRBJ1-2; no definite D call. CDR3 sequence (DNA): TGCAGTGCCCCACCCGGAGCCCGACCGGGCTACACCTTC. Protein: CSAPPGARPGYTF.